The clone carrying this T cell receptor beta chain has just a few counts. A second PCR, run for about 7 to 11 cycles, used a sample-barcoded 5' primer plus a J-beta primer mix. TCRdb ran MiXCR on the 5' RACE reads and lists one entry per CDR3 protein. The data contain hundreds of thousands of distinct CDR3 sequences, around 31% of them singletons. These data are taken from a study of blood T cells in healthy people across ages. There are 15 residues in the CDR3. CDR1 and CDR2 (germline): DFQATT, SNEGSKA (reference sequence). V was clipped by 5 bases and J by 0 bases, with 16 bases between them. The source material was blood. The chain has TRBV20-1 and TRBJ1-1; a weak D match, TRBD1 (5 bases). This receptor was taken from a woman aged 80 or over in good health. CDR3 sequence: CSAPEEGRMNTEAFF. Here the CDR3 DNA reads TGCAGTGCTCCCGAGGAGGGACGGATGAACACTGAAGCTTTCTTT.